Listed here are 3 T cell receptor beta chains from one sample, sequenced in a study of response to subunit inactivated influenza vaccine. TCRdb called the RT-PCR reads again in MiXCR, with one record for every CDR3 protein. The profile shows about 570,000 distinct CDR3 sequences, 10% to 12% of them singletons. These data were also reused for a study on T cells expressing NK-cell markers. That report adds: Synthesis of TCR beta cDNA relied on 5'RACE template switching carrying UMIs.

The specimen comprised PBMCs from blood, sampled on the day of vaccination. Every receptor here comes from a man over 45 who received an inactivated influenza vaccine.

The chain couples TRBV3-1 to TRBJ2-3; D is unclear. The germline V and J ends were trimmed by 0 bases and 10 bases, with 11 bases remaining between them. This CDR3 is 13 amino acids long. The germline gives CDR1 LGHDT, CDR2 YNNKEL (reference sequence). This CDR3 reads CASSQDRIAAQYF. The CDR3, as DNA: TGTGCCAGCAGCCAAGATAGGATAGCCGCGCAGTATTTT.

This clonotype appeared a few times. V is TRBV12-3 or TRBV12-4 and J is TRBJ2-5; 9 bases align to TRBD1. Germline trimming cut 7 bases from V and 5 bases from J; bases unmatched to any gene: 11. This CDR3 has 15 amino acids. The CDR3 loop is CASNTNRGRSETQYF. In DNA form, the CDR3 reads TGTGCCAGCAATACAAACAGGGGGCGATCGGAGACCCAGTACTTC.

In its sample, this clonotype was seen many times. This chain connects TRBV5-1 to TRBJ2-1; 9 bases are a match to TRBD1. J lost 10 bases, V lost 4 bases, and 6 bases had no gene match. From germline, CDR1 is SGHRS and CDR2 YFSETQ. This CDR3 spans 13 amino acids. CDR3 loop: CASSQGQGGEQFF. CDR3 coding DNA: TGCGCCAGCAGCCAGGGACAGGGAGGCGAGCAGTTCTTC.